This passage covers 16 T cell receptor beta chains from one sample sequenced in a study of T cells in localized non-small cell lung cancer. The method was immunoSEQ multiplex PCR; TCRdb's version includes in-frame clones alone and lacks a portion of them. The sample contains around 1,200 clones, 30% to 35% of which appear only once. The starting material was normal lung tissue next to the tumor, obtained before any cancer treatment. The receptors come from a male donor aged 60 or over with stage I squamous cell lung carcinoma.

This clone was counted between two and nine times. The V and J genes are TRBV11-3 and TRBJ1-2, with 7 bases fitting TRBD1. Trimming took 3 bases from V and 5 from J; bases not matched to a gene: 9. Germline V gene lookup returns CDR1 SGHNT and CDR2 YENEEA. This CDR3 spans 15 amino acids. CDR3 amino acids: CASSLDRRTGYGYTF. The DNA for the CDR3 is TGTGCCAGCAGCTTGGACAGGAGGACGGGTTATGGCTACACCTTC. Variable domain in full (rest from reference TRBV11-3 and TRBJ1-2): EAGVVQSPRYKIIEKKQPVAFWCNPISGHNTLYWYLQNLGQGPELLIRYENEEAVDDSQLPKDRFSAERLKGVDSTLKIQPAELGDSAVYLCASSLDRRTGYGYTFGSGTRLTVV.

The chain couples TRBV6-8 to TRBJ2-7, with unresolved D. CDR3 length equals 13 residues. Germline V gives CDR1 MNHGY, CDR2 SAAAGT. Trimming pared 2 bases from V and 2 bases from J, leaving 7 bases between. The CDR3, as DNA: TGTGCCAGCAGTTACGTCCCAGCCTACGAGCAGTACTTC. This encodes CASSYVPAYEQYF.

The V gene is TRBV11-3, the J gene TRBJ1-2, with 7 nucleotides matching TRBD1. Germline assignment: CDR1 SGHNT and CDR2 YENEEA. The CDR3 spans 14 residues. The V gene end was trimmed by 3 bases and the J gene end by 6 bases; junction bases not matched to a gene: 7. The CDR3 reads CASSFSGTGDGYTF. The CDR3 DNA is TGTGCCAGCAGCTTCTCCGGAACAGGGGATGGCTACACCTTC.

The V call is TRBV15, the J call TRBJ1-5; D is unresolved. With 7 bases removed from V and 6 bases from J, the gap between germline ends came to 16 bases. CDR1 LNHNV and CDR2 YYDKDF come from the germline V gene (reference sequence). The CDR3 has 14 amino acids. The CDR3 spells CATTPGGEGQPQHF. As DNA, the CDR3 is TGTGCCACCACACCGGGCGGGGAGGGTCAGCCCCAGCATTTT.

The gene calls are TRBV6-8 and TRBJ2-3; D may be TRBD2 (6 bases). The germline gives CDR1 MNHGY, CDR2 SAAAGT. The ends were cut back, 10 bases at V and 6 bases at J, with 23 bases in the middle. The CDR3 consists of 15 residues. This CDR3 reads CAISAGRDGSDTQYF. CDR3 DNA: TGTGCCATCTCTGCGGGGCGGGATGGCTCGGATACGCAGTATTTT.

The chain couples TRBV5-1 to TRBJ2-1, with a tentative D call TRBD2 (5 bases). V was pared by 4 bases and J by 0 bases, with 11 bases between. Per the germline V gene, CDR1 is SGHRS and CDR2 is YFSETQ. The CDR3 has 15 residues. CDR3 nucleotide sequence: TGCGCCAGCAGCCCGGTTGGGAGCTCCTACAATGAGCAGTTCTTC. This encodes CASSPVGSSYNEQFF.

This clone was seen a handful of times. The CDR3 DNA is TGTGCCAGCAGTTCCCTCCTGACAGGGGGCGAGTATCCCCAGCATTTT. Its protein is CASSSLLTGGEYPQHF. The chain carries TRBV6-8 and TRBJ1-5, with 10 bases identical to TRBD1. The germline V gene encodes CDR1 MNHGY and CDR2 SAAAGT. This CDR3 contains 16 residues. The V gene end was trimmed by 4 bases and the J gene end by 10 bases; junction bases not matched to a gene: 13.

This chain uses TRBV29-1 with TRBJ2-2; 11 nucleotides match TRBD1. This CDR3 contains 14 residues. The trim removed 7 bases at V and 6 bases at J, leaving 7 bases unmatched. The germline V gene has CDR1 SQVTM and CDR2 ANQGSEA. The CDR3 coding sequence is TGCAGCGCCGGACCGGGACAGGGGGCCGGGGAGCTGTTTTTT. Amino acids: CSAGPGQGAGELFF.

This chain joins TRBV19 and TRBJ2-2; tentatively, D is TRBD2 (6 bases). The germline V gene has CDR1 LNHDA and CDR2 SQIVND (reference sequence). V lost 7 bases, J lost 0 bases, and 9 bases lay in between. This CDR3 contains 14 residues. CDR3 residues: CASTERANTGELFF. Here the CDR3 DNA reads TGTGCCAGTACGGAGCGGGCGAACACCGGGGAGCTGTTTTTT.

This clone was seen a few times. This sequence joins TRBV6-8 and TRBJ2-2; 12 bases align to TRBD2. The CDR3 extends over 16 amino acids. The V and J ends lost 2 bases and 7 bases, in that order; junction bases with no gene match: 5. The germline V gene has CDR1 MNHGY and CDR2 SAAAGT. Written as DNA, the CDR3 is TGTGCCAGCAGTTACCCTAGCGGGAGGGCCCTCGGGGAGCTGTTTTTT. This encodes CASSYPSGRALGELFF.

The chain combines TRBV5-1 with TRBJ2-1; either TRBD1 or TRBD2 may supply D (6 bases each). This CDR3 is built from 17 residues. Trimming removed 3 bases at V and 7 bases at J, with 23 bases between. Germline V gene data show CDR1 as SGHRS and CDR2 as YFSETQ. The CDR3 is CASSSEGGLSALNEQFF. DNA for the CDR3: TGCGCCAGCAGCTCAGAGGGGGGACTGAGCGCCCTGAATGAGCAGTTCTTC.

This chain links TRBV6-8 with TRBJ1-4; tentatively, D is TRBD1 (5 bases). The germline CDR1 and CDR2 sequences are MNHGY and SAAAGT. This CDR3 is built from 15 residues. The germline V and J ends were trimmed by 4 bases and 3 bases, with 12 bases remaining between them. The chain's CDR3 is CASSSPSGPNEKLFF. CDR3 DNA: TGTGCCAGCAGTTCCCCGTCGGGGCCTAATGAAAAACTGTTTTTT.

J is TRBJ2-3 and V is TRBV15; tentatively, D is TRBD1 (5 bases). The length of the CDR3 is 15 residues. CDR1 is LNHNV and CDR2 is YYDKDF in the germline V gene (reference sequence). Trimming left V 2 bases short and J 4 bases short, with 13 bases between. CDR3 in amino acids: CATSRTARVADTQYF. DNA of the CDR3: TGTGCCACCAGCAGAACGGCCAGGGTCGCAGATACGCAGTATTTT. Full variable domain (rest looked up from reference TRBV15 and TRBJ2-3): DAMVIQNPRYQVTQFGKPVTLSCSQTLNHNVMYWYQQKSSQAPKLLFHYYDKDFNNEADTPDNFQSRRPNTSFCFLDIRSPGLGDTAMYLCATSRTARVADTQYFGPGTRLTVL.

This clone ranks as medium-sized. V usage is TRBV11-3 and J usage is TRBJ2-3; tentatively, D is TRBD2 (5 bases). CDR1 and CDR2 from the germline V gene are SGHNT and YENEEA. CDR3 size: 15 residues. Trimming took 3 bases from V and 2 from J, leaving 12 bases between them. CDR3 coding DNA: TGTGCCAGCAGCTTTGGGAGCCTAGCCACAGATACGCAGTATTTT. Amino acid sequence: CASSFGSLATDTQYF.

This chain connects TRBV11-3 to TRBJ2-4; no clear D gene. CDR3 length: 15 residues. Between the trimmed V and J ends, which lost 5 bases and 0 bases, there was a span of 11 bases. Germline V CDR1 and CDR2: SGHNT, YENEEA. The DNA for the CDR3 is TGTGCCAGCAGCCCCTCTGTCCTAGCCAAAAACATTCAGTACTTC. Its protein product is CASSPSVLAKNIQYF.

This clone has just a few counts. The chain joins TRBV5-1 to TRBJ2-3, with D tentatively TRBD2 (6 bases). The germline V and J ends were trimmed by 5 bases and 6 bases, with 16 bases remaining between them. CDR1 is SGHRS, CDR2 YFSETQ, per germline. The CDR3 sequence is 14 residues long. The CDR3 DNA sequence: TGCGCCAGCAGGGATACGGGAGCGAGGGATACGCAGTATTTT. Its protein product is CASRDTGARDTQYF.